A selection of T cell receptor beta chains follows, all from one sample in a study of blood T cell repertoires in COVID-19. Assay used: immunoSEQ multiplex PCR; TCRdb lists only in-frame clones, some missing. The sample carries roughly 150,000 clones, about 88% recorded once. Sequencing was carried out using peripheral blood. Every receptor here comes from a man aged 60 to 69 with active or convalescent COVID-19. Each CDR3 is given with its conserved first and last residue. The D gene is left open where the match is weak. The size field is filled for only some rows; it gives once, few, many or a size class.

CSASYPRDSRNEKLFF TGCAGTGCTAGTTACCCCCGGGACAGCAGAAATGAAAAACTGTTTTTT TRBD1 few TRBV20-1 16 TRBJ1-4
CAISGRWGASYEQYF TGTGCCATCAGTGGCCGATGGGGAGCATCCTACGAGCAGTACTTC NA NA TRBV10-3 15 TRBJ2-7
CASSSRTGIMGTEAFF TGTGCCAGCAGTTCCAGGACAGGGATTATGGGCACTGAAGCTTTCTTT TRBD1 NA TRBV27 16 TRBJ1-1
CASSQDLAGGQQFF TGTGCCAGCAGCCAAGATCTAGCGGGAGGGCAGCAGTTCTTC TRBD2 NA TRBV3-1/TRBV3-2 14 TRBJ2-1
CASRPGTGVNEKLFF TGTGCCAGCAGACCCGGGACAGGGGTTAATGAAAAACTGTTTTTT TRBD1 few TRBV2 15 TRBJ1-4
CASSGDSSYEQYF TGCGCCAGCAGCGGGGACAGCTCCTACGAGCAGTACTTC TRBD1 few TRBV10-1 13 TRBJ2-7
CASSLPSESYTF TGCGCCAGCAGCTTGCCCTCCGAGAGCTACACCTTC NA NA TRBV5-1 12 TRBJ1-2
CASSLLGQRGNTIYF TGTGCCAGCAGCTTGCTGGGACAGAGAGGAAACACCATATATTTT TRBD1 NA TRBV5-6 15 TRBJ1-3
CASNRQLSTDTQYF TGTGCCAGTAACCGACAGCTCTCCACAGATACGCAGTATTTT NA NA TRBV19 14 TRBJ2-3
CASSADRAEGYTF TGCGCCAGCAGCGCGGACAGGGCTGAAGGCTACACCTTC TRBD1 few TRBV5-1 13 TRBJ1-2
CASGFLPGQGPNYGYTF TGTGCTAGTGGTTTCCTCCCGGGACAGGGTCCTAACTATGGCTACACCTTC TRBD1 NA TRBV12-5 17 TRBJ1-2
CASSSNLLSYNEQFF TGTGCCAGCAGTTCCAACCTACTCTCCTACAATGAGCAGTTCTTC NA NA TRBV6-5 15 TRBJ2-1
CASSETGQEETQYF TGTGCCAGCAGTGAGACAGGGCAAGAAGAGACCCAGTACTTC TRBD1 NA TRBV2 14 TRBJ2-5
CASSVQGAPIDTQYF TGTGCCAGCAGTGTCCAGGGGGCACCCATAGATACGCAGTATTTT TRBD1 NA TRBV2 15 TRBJ2-3
CASSEERARKPQHF TGTGCCAGCAGTGAAGAGAGGGCCAGAAAACCCCAGCATTTT NA many TRBV6-1 14 TRBJ1-5
CASRGSGQGYEQYF TGTGCCAGCAGGGGGTCGGGACAGGGATACGAGCAGTACTTC TRBD1 NA TRBV7-2 14 TRBJ2-7
CASSPQGQGYYGYTF TGTGCCAGCTCACCACAGGGACAGGGGTATTATGGCTACACCTTC TRBD1 NA TRBV18 15 TRBJ1-2
CASSLGGTPGELFF TGCGCCAGCAGCCTTGGGGGGACTCCCGGGGAGCTGTTTTTT NA NA TRBV5-1 14 TRBJ2-2
CASSRERNTGELFF TGTGCCAGCTCTCGGGAGAGGAACACCGGGGAGCTGTTTTTT NA NA TRBV6-6 14 TRBJ2-2
CASSPGQGTDTQYF TGTGCCAGTAGCCCCGGACAGGGCACAGATACGCAGTATTTT TRBD1 NA TRBV19 14 TRBJ2-3
CASSPGDRDEQYF TGCGCCAGCAGCCCAGGGGATCGAGACGAGCAGTACTTC NA NA TRBV4-1 13 TRBJ2-7
CASQRGGSSAGELFF TGTGCCAGCCAGAGGGGAGGAAGTTCCGCCGGGGAGCTGTTTTTT NA NA TRBV19 15 TRBJ2-2
CASSSRTGVHLYTF TGCGCCAGCAGCTCCCGGACAGGGGTTCATCTCTACACCTTC TRBD1 NA TRBV5-1 14 TRBJ1-2
CASKESGDGYTF TGTGCCAGCAAGGAATCAGGGGATGGCTACACCTTC NA NA TRBV2 12 TRBJ1-2
CASSVYRGYNEQFF TGTGCCAGCAGTGTTTACAGGGGATATAATGAGCAGTTCTTC TRBD1 NA TRBV2 14 TRBJ2-1
CASSKDSPGNTIYF TGCGCCAGCAGCAAGGACAGTCCTGGAAACACCATATATTTT NA NA TRBV5-1 14 TRBJ1-3
CASSQTGRNTEAFF TGTGCCAGCAGCCAGACAGGGAGGAACACTGAAGCTTTCTTT TRBD1 NA TRBV7-9 14 TRBJ1-1
CASSTGLGFDGYTF TGTGCCAGTAGTACCGGACTTGGGTTTGATGGCTACACCTTC NA NA TRBV19 14 TRBJ1-2
CASSQTGYGNQPQHF TGTGCCAGCAGCCAGACAGGGTATGGCAATCAGCCCCAGCATTTT TRBD1 NA TRBV3-1/TRBV3-2 15 TRBJ1-5
CASTQNGGTNEKLFF TGTGCCAGTACCCAAAACGGGGGGACTAATGAAAAACTGTTTTTT NA NA TRBV19 15 TRBJ1-4
CASSSRQGAIEAFF TGTGCCAGCAGCTCTAGACAGGGGGCGATTGAAGCTTTCTTT TRBD1 NA TRBV7-2 14 TRBJ1-1
CASSIVASGSTDTQYF TGTGCCAGCAGTATAGTGGCTAGCGGGAGCACAGATACGCAGTATTTT TRBD2 NA TRBV9 16 TRBJ2-3
CATSDFPGRGTGELFF TGTGCCACCAGTGATTTTCCCGGGAGAGGGACCGGGGAGCTGTTTTTT NA NA TRBV24-1 16 TRBJ2-2
CAINNRTNYGYTF TGTGCCATCAACAACAGGACCAACTATGGCTACACCTTC NA NA TRBV10-3 13 TRBJ1-2
CASSPTGGGPDTQYF TGTGCCAGCTCACCGACAGGGGGTGGGCCAGATACGCAGTATTTT TRBD1 once TRBV18 15 TRBJ2-3
CASSDSDYLTDTQYF TGCGCCAGCAGTGATTCGGACTACCTCACAGATACGCAGTATTTT NA NA TRBV10-1 15 TRBJ2-3
CASSSTVSGNTIYF TGTGCCAGCAGCTCGACAGTCTCTGGAAACACCATATATTTT NA NA TRBV7-8 14 TRBJ1-3
CASSLSQGLDGYTF TGTGCCAGTAGCTTATCACAGGGATTGGATGGCTACACCTTC NA once TRBV19 14 TRBJ1-2
CASSRQGDTEAFF TGTGCCAGCAGTAGACAGGGGGACACTGAAGCTTTCTTT TRBD1 few TRBV6-5 13 TRBJ1-1
CSVDRFENTEAFF TGCAGCGTAGACAGGTTCGAGAACACTGAAGCTTTCTTT NA NA TRBV29-1 13 TRBJ1-1
CASSQVGGRTSGDNEQFF TGTGCCAGCAGCCAAGTTGGGGGGAGGACTAGCGGAGACAATGAGCAGTTCTTC TRBD2 NA TRBV14 18 TRBJ2-1
CASRGTANEKLFF TGTGCCAGCAGAGGGACAGCGAATGAAAAACTGTTTTTT NA NA TRBV21-1 13 TRBJ1-4
CASRPYRDSDQPQHF TGTGCCAGCCGACCGTACCGGGACTCGGATCAGCCCCAGCATTTT NA once TRBV27 15 TRBJ1-5
CASSLGQASSYNEQFF TGTGCCAGCAGCTTAGGGCAGGCGAGCTCCTACAATGAGCAGTTCTTC NA NA TRBV7-6 16 TRBJ2-1
CASSLRRGGEKLFF TGTGCCAGCAGCTTAAGACGGGGGGGGGAAAAACTGTTTTTT NA NA TRBV27 14 TRBJ1-4
CASSLGREGSPLHF TGCGCCAGCAGCTTGGGGAGGGAAGGATCACCCCTCCACTTT NA few TRBV5-1 14 TRBJ1-6
CASSLGTDYGYTF TGTGCCAGCAGTTTAGGGACAGACTATGGCTACACCTTC TRBD1 NA TRBV28 13 TRBJ1-2
CASSERTGNQPQHF TGTGCCAGCAGCGAGAGGACAGGGAATCAGCCCCAGCATTTT TRBD1 NA TRBV3-1/TRBV3-2 14 TRBJ1-5
CASSLSRDRGGTEAFF TGTGCCAGCAGTTTATCCCGGGACAGGGGAGGCACTGAAGCTTTCTTT TRBD1 NA TRBV27 16 TRBJ1-1
CASSISRGMYSNQPQHF TGTGCCAGTAGTATTAGCAGGGGGATGTATAGCAATCAGCCCCAGCATTTT TRBD1 NA TRBV19 17 TRBJ1-5